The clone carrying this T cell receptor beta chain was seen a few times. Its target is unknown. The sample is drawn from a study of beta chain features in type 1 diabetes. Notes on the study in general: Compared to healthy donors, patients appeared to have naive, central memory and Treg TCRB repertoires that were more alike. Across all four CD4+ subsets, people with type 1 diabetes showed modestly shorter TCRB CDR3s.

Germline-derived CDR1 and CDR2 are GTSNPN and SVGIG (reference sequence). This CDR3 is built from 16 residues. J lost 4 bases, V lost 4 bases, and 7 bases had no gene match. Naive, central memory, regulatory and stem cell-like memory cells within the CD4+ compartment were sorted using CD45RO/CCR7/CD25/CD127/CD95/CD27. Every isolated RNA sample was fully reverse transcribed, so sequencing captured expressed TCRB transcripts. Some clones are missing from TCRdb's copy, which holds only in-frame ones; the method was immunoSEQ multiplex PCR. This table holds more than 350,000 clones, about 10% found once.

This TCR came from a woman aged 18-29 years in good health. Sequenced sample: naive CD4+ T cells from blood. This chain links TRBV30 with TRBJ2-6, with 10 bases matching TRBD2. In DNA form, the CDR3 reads TGTGCCTGGACGGCCGGGACTAGCGCCGGGGCCAACGTCCTGACTTTC. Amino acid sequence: CAWTAGTSAGANVLTF.